This TCR beta chain was documented in a study of Ad26.COV2.S vaccination and SARS-CoV-2 variants. The treatment: roughly 19 received Ad26.COV2.S at low or high dose, single or two shots; a few received placebo; per-sample allocation not given. Following the first vaccine or placebo injection, samples were taken on day 63. This CDR3 has 14 residues. The V end lost 1 base, the J end lost 0 bases, and 5 bases lay between the germline ends. Germline CDR1 is KGHSH and CDR2 is LQKENI. Concerning this clone: This specimen includes other DNA sequences encoding the same CDR3.

Generated by immunoSEQ multiplex PCR, the TCRdb table keeps only in-frame clones and is missing some. The table records 300,000 to 450,000 clones, roughly 84% of them present only once. This chain links TRBV18 with TRBJ2-3, with a possible D match to TRBD2 (5 bases). This material consisted of peripheral blood, taken in a trial of Ad26.COV2.S vaccine versus placebo. The receptor was isolated from a person aged 18-65 years who received the Ad26.COV2.S COVID-19 vaccine or a placebo. CDR3 DNA: TGTGCCAGCTCACCACAGCGGAGCACAGATACGCAGTATTTT. This translates into CASSPQRSTDTQYF.